Described below is a single TCR beta chain sequence and its context. Its cognate antigen is unknown. This specimen comes from a study of cytomegalovirus exposure and HLA in healthy donors. The PCR was carried out with 60 Vbeta primers and 13 Jbeta primers. TCRdb's copy holds only in-frame clones and misses some; the assay was immunoSEQ multiplex PCR. The sample shows 180,000 or so clones, 8.5% to 10% of them seen only once. Findings of the study overall: A later analysis reportedly found that, within productive TCRs, an Asian-associated ancestry cluster had fewer N-insertions than the mean observed across the approximately 670 donors.

Trimming cost V 5 bases and J 3 bases, with 11 bases left between them. The germline V gene encodes CDR1 MNHEY and CDR2 SVGAGI. This CDR3 has 13 residues. The sequencing input was PBMCs. This receptor was identified in a woman aged 25-40 years in good health and CMV-seropositive. The chain combines TRBV6-5 with TRBJ2-7; the D is unclear. The CDR3 region has the DNA TGTGCCAGCAGTCTGGAGCTAGGCTACGAGCAGTACTTC. Translated: CASSLELGYEQYF.